This entry features one TCR beta chain sequence. Its antigen remains unidentified. TCRdb independently ran MiXCR on the reads; one entry per CDR3 protein. The table shows roughly 350,000 distinct CDR3 sequences, with about 35% occurring only once. This entry belongs to a study of T cell repertoires in cytomegalovirus infection. Study details: HLA-C-restricted CMV epitopes, recently identified, and well-studied HLA-B-restricted ones were used by the study. Through public TCR beta signatures, both CMV infection and matching HLA type were indicated. General observations from the study: In two of eight donors, the top clonotype was HLA-C-restricted CMV-specific. Accumulated public TCR beta family frequency recognized individuals carrying CMV together with the relevant HLA.

This CDR3 region has 14 residues. Germline loops: CDR1 ENHRY, CDR2 SYGVKD. V was pared by 4 bases and J by 4 bases, with 6 bases of the junction left unmatched. The sample here was cultured PBMCs, taken from culture after CMV antigen stimulation. The sequence was collected from a human donor in good health (CMV status not recorded). Some clones in this sample may be carry-over from other donors' samples. The V gene is TRBV10-3, the J gene TRBJ2-7; 8 bases align to TRBD2. For the CDR3, the DNA is TGTGCCATCAGTGCCCGGAGCGGGAGTTACGAGCAGTACTTC. Protein: CAISARSGSYEQYF.